The clone carrying this TCR beta chain was counted a single time. Its specificity is unknown. Sequencing used immunoSEQ multiplex PCR; TCRdb keeps in-frame clones, though not all of them. The sample includes tens of thousands of clones, around 73% of them seen just once. These data are taken from a study of T cell responses to AZD1222 COVID-19 vaccine. Overall study: Analysis merged second doses at about 4 or about 12 weeks. The study, taken as a whole, reports: Regions 160-218 and 743-854 dominated among vaccine-associated CD4 TCRs spanning spike.

V lost 4 bases and J lost 7; bases outside the gene matches: 7. The CDR3 runs to 14 residues. Looked up from germline, CDR1 is SGHTA and CDR2 is FQGNSA. Sequencing used peripheral blood, obtained on day 0 of AZD1222 vaccination. The clonotype originates from an adult in good health. This rearrangement joins TRBV7-2 to TRBJ1-5, with TRBD1 identical over 7 bases. This CDR3 is CASSSDRLRQPQHF. CDR3 coding DNA: TGTGCCAGCAGCTCGGACAGGCTCCGCCAGCCCCAGCATTTT.